One and the same sample provided the 2 T cell receptor beta chains below, sequenced in a study of blood T cell repertoires in COVID-19. Produced via immunoSEQ multiplex PCR; TCRdb's table is partial and in-frame only. The sample gives approximately 190,000 clones, approximately 85% of which show up once; less than 6.5% is in the top ten. Input material: peripheral blood. The receptor set was obtained from a woman in her 70s with active or convalescent COVID-19.

This chain joins TRBV19 and TRBJ1-1, with TRBD1 matching over 9 bases. The V and J ends lost 6 bases and 0 bases, in that order; junction bases with no gene match: 2. Germline values: CDR1 LNHDA, CDR2 SQIVND (reference sequence). This CDR3 has 14 residues. CDR3 nucleotide sequence: TGTGCCAGTAGGGGACAGGGAGTGAACACTGAAGCTTTCTTT. It translates to CASRGQGVNTEAFF.

The V and J genes are TRBV3-1 (or the pseudogene TRBV3-2) and TRBJ2-4; the match to TRBD2 covers 7 bases. The CDR3 is 18 amino acids. Trimming cost V 0 bases and J 1 base; bases outside gene matches: 9. Germline CDR1 and CDR2: LGHDT and YNNKEL (reference sequence). CDR3 residues: CASSQEAGRPPAKNIQYF. The CDR3 coding sequence is TGTGCCAGCAGCCAAGAAGCCGGGAGGCCCCCGGCCAAAAACATTCAGTACTTC.